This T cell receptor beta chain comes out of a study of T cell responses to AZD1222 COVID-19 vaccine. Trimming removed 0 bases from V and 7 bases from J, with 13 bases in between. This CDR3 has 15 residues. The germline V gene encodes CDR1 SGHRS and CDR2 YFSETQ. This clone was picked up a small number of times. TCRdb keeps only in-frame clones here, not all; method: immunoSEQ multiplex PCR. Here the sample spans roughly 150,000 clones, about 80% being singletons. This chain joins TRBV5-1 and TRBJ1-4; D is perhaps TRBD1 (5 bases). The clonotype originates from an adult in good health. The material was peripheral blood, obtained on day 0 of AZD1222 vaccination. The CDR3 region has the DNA TGCGCCAGCAGCTTGGGAACGCAGGGTGGTGAAAAACTGTTTTTT. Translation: CASSLGTQGGEKLFF.